This TCR beta chain stems from a study of patients and donors after allogeneic stem cell transplantation. The length of the CDR3 is 14 residues. Trimming at V came to 5 bases and at J to 10 bases, leaving 7 bases not matched to a gene. Germline-derived CDR1 and CDR2 are SGHTA and FQGTGA. Using its own MiXCR run on the RT-PCR reads, TCRdb lists one record per CDR3 protein. The sample includes about 40,000 distinct CDR3 sequences, 30% to 40% of them seen just once. This clonotype has just one count. This chain uses TRBV7-3 with TRBJ2-1; 11 positions match TRBD2. The sample consisted of blood, either unsorted or a sorted T cell fraction (not recorded which). This clonotype originated in a human donor who was either an allogeneic HSCT recipient or a stem cell or donor lymphocyte infusion donor (not recorded which). It is not recorded whose cells these are; they may come from a transplant donor. CDR3 protein: CASSRLAGQIEQFF. In DNA form, the CDR3 reads TGTGCCAGCAGCAGACTAGCGGGACAAATAGAGCAGTTCTTC.